This is a list of T cell receptor beta chains from one sample in a study of cytomegalovirus exposure and HLA in healthy donors. The data were produced by immunoSEQ multiplex PCR, yet TCRdb's version contains in-frame clones alone and is incomplete. The repertoire has approximately 93,000 clones, nearly 80% of them found once; the top ten carry approximately 3.6%. Material for sequencing was PBMCs. The receptors derive from a woman aged 40 to 49 in good health and CMV-seronegative. Both conserved end residues are part of each CDR3. A D gene is named only where the DNA matches it firmly. Part of the rows lack a size; the others show once, few, many or a class for expanded clones.

j_gene: TRBJ1-5
d_gene: NA
abundance: NA
len: 14
v_gene: TRBV6-1
CDR3aa: CASSESYSNQPQHF
CDR3nt: TGTGCCAGCAGTGAATCCTATAGCAATCAGCCCCAGCATTTT

j_gene: TRBJ1-1
d_gene: NA
abundance: NA
len: 17
v_gene: TRBV10-3
CDR3aa: CAISGGGGPFGYTEAFF
CDR3nt: TGTGCCATCAGCGGGGGGGGAGGGCCGTTTGGGTACACTGAAGCTTTCTTT

j_gene: TRBJ2-5
d_gene: NA
abundance: NA
len: 13
v_gene: TRBV4-2
CDR3aa: CASSPRGDETQYF
CDR3nt: TGTGCCAGCAGCCCCAGGGGTGACGAGACCCAGTACTTC

j_gene: TRBJ2-2
d_gene: NA
abundance: NA
len: 14
v_gene: TRBV7-8
CDR3aa: CASSPQGWTGELFF
CDR3nt: TGTGCCAGCAGCCCACAGGGTTGGACCGGGGAGCTGTTTTTT

j_gene: TRBJ1-2
d_gene: NA
abundance: once
len: 14
v_gene: TRBV6-5
CDR3aa: CASRRNQGGYGYTF
CDR3nt: TGTGCCAGCAGAAGAAACCAAGGGGGCTATGGCTACACCTTC

j_gene: TRBJ1-6
d_gene: NA
abundance: NA
len: 15
v_gene: TRBV6-5
CDR3aa: CASSYSHLGGSPLHF
CDR3nt: TGTGCCAGCAGTTACTCGCATTTGGGGGGTTCACCCCTCCACTTT

j_gene: TRBJ2-1
d_gene: TRBD2
abundance: few
len: 16
v_gene: TRBV15
CDR3aa: CATSPGGGGAGNEQFF
CDR3nt: TGTGCCACCAGCCCCGGCGGCGGGGGGGCAGGCAATGAGCAGTTCTTC

j_gene: TRBJ2-7
d_gene: NA
abundance: NA
len: 17
v_gene: TRBV7-8
CDR3aa: CASSSQFAGAVTYEQYF
CDR3nt: TGTGCCAGCAGCTCCCAATTTGCGGGGGCCGTAACCTACGAGCAGTACTTC

j_gene: TRBJ1-5
d_gene: NA
abundance: NA
len: 15
v_gene: TRBV7-9
CDR3aa: CASSTGGGSNQPQHF
CDR3nt: TGTGCCAGCAGCACCGGGGGGGGTAGCAATCAGCCCCAGCATTTT

j_gene: TRBJ2-7
d_gene: TRBD2
abundance: NA
len: 15
v_gene: TRBV7-9
CDR3aa: CASSPTAGGPYEQYF
CDR3nt: TGTGCCAGCAGCCCAACAGCGGGGGGCCCCTACGAGCAGTACTTC

j_gene: TRBJ2-2
d_gene: TRBD1
abundance: NA
len: 15
v_gene: TRBV5-6
CDR3aa: CASSLGTGNTGELFF
CDR3nt: TGTGCCAGCAGCTTGGGGACAGGGAACACCGGGGAGCTGTTTTTT

j_gene: TRBJ1-1
d_gene: NA
abundance: NA
len: 12
v_gene: TRBV7-8
CDR3aa: CASSSARPEAFF
CDR3nt: TGTGCCAGCAGCTCCGCGCGCCCTGAAGCTTTCTTT

j_gene: TRBJ1-3
d_gene: NA
abundance: NA
len: 16
v_gene: TRBV5-6
CDR3aa: CASSTLAGSSGNTIYF
CDR3nt: TGTGCCAGCAGCACCTTAGCGGGGAGTTCTGGAAACACCATATATTTT

j_gene: TRBJ2-7
d_gene: TRBD1
abundance: NA
len: 19
v_gene: TRBV7-2
CDR3aa: CASNKPLVRTGGSSYEQYF
CDR3nt: TGTGCCAGCAACAAACCCCTCGTGCGAACAGGGGGAAGCTCCTACGAGCAGTACTTC

j_gene: TRBJ2-7
d_gene: TRBD1
abundance: NA
len: 15
v_gene: TRBV6-5
CDR3aa: CASSYLGTGEHEQYF
CDR3nt: TGTGCCAGCAGTTATCTTGGGACAGGGGAACACGAGCAGTACTTC

j_gene: TRBJ1-5
d_gene: TRBD1
abundance: few
len: 15
v_gene: TRBV5-1
CDR3aa: CASSLDGTANQPQHF
CDR3nt: TGCGCCAGCAGCTTGGACGGGACAGCTAATCAGCCCCAGCATTTT

j_gene: TRBJ1-5
d_gene: NA
abundance: NA
len: 12
v_gene: TRBV10-3
CDR3aa: CASRQEDQPQHF
CDR3nt: TGTGCCAGTCGACAGGAAGATCAGCCCCAGCATTTT

j_gene: TRBJ1-2
d_gene: NA
abundance: NA
len: 12
v_gene: TRBV29-1
CDR3aa: CSVGETRYGYTF
CDR3nt: TGCAGCGTTGGCGAGACACGATATGGCTACACCTTC

j_gene: TRBJ2-7
d_gene: TRBD2
abundance: NA
len: 15
v_gene: TRBV12-5
CDR3aa: CASGNTASGVFEQYF
CDR3nt: TGTGCTAGTGGTAACACCGCTAGCGGGGTTTTTGAGCAGTACTTC

j_gene: TRBJ2-2
d_gene: TRBD2
abundance: once
len: 16
v_gene: TRBV7-2
CDR3aa: CASSFSGMINTGELFF
CDR3nt: TGTGCCAGCAGCTTTAGCGGGATGATCAACACCGGGGAGCTGTTTTTT

j_gene: TRBJ1-1
d_gene: NA
abundance: NA
len: 15
v_gene: TRBV5-1
CDR3aa: CASSPDSRGNTEAFF
CDR3nt: TGCGCCAGCAGCCCAGATTCCAGGGGGAACACTGAAGCTTTCTTT

j_gene: TRBJ2-2
d_gene: NA
abundance: once
len: 15
v_gene: TRBV7-7
CDR3aa: CASSTTGTSTGELFF
CDR3nt: TGTGCTAGCAGCACGACCGGGACATCCACCGGGGAGCTGTTTTTT

j_gene: TRBJ2-7
d_gene: TRBD2
abundance: NA
len: 16
v_gene: TRBV7-2
CDR3aa: CASSLVGTGGGNEQYF
CDR3nt: TGTGCCAGCAGCTTAGTGGGGACGGGCGGGGGGAACGAGCAGTACTTC

j_gene: TRBJ1-6
d_gene: TRBD1
abundance: NA
len: 15
v_gene: TRBV19
CDR3aa: CASSTPGRGYSPLHF
CDR3nt: TGTGCCAGTAGTACCCCAGGCAGGGGGTACTCACCCCTCCACTTT

j_gene: TRBJ1-2
d_gene: NA
abundance: NA
len: 14
v_gene: TRBV7-2
CDR3aa: CASSALGGTYGYTF
CDR3nt: TGTGCCAGCAGCGCCCTCGGAGGGACCTATGGCTACACCTTC

j_gene: TRBJ2-1
d_gene: NA
abundance: NA
len: 13
v_gene: TRBV28
CDR3aa: CASSTRSYNEQFF
CDR3nt: TGTGCCAGCAGCACTAGGTCCTACAATGAGCAGTTCTTC

j_gene: TRBJ1-5
d_gene: TRBD1
abundance: NA
len: 14
v_gene: TRBV7-2
CDR3aa: CASSAETGYQPQHF
CDR3nt: TGTGCCAGCAGCGCAGAGACAGGGTATCAGCCCCAGCATTTT

j_gene: TRBJ1-5
d_gene: NA
abundance: NA
len: 15
v_gene: TRBV2
CDR3aa: CASSEAGGANQPQHF
CDR3nt: TGTGCCAGCAGTGAAGCGGGTGGGGCGAATCAGCCCCAGCATTTT

j_gene: TRBJ2-3
d_gene: TRBD2
abundance: NA
len: 15
v_gene: TRBV6-4
CDR3aa: CASSRLAGSTDTQYF
CDR3nt: TGTGCCAGCTCCCGACTAGCGGGTAGCACAGATACGCAGTATTTT

j_gene: TRBJ2-1
d_gene: TRBD2
abundance: once
len: 17
v_gene: TRBV7-9
CDR3aa: CASIRTSGGAPYNEQFF
CDR3nt: TGTGCCAGCATCCGGACTAGCGGGGGGGCCCCCTACAATGAGCAGTTCTTC

j_gene: TRBJ2-3
d_gene: NA
abundance: NA
len: 14
v_gene: TRBV6-6
CDR3aa: CASSLVQGTDTQYF
CDR3nt: TGTGCCAGCAGCCTAGTACAGGGCACAGATACGCAGTATTTT

j_gene: TRBJ2-6
d_gene: TRBD1
abundance: NA
len: 18
v_gene: TRBV4-2
CDR3aa: CASSQATYDRAGANVLTF
CDR3nt: TGTGCCAGCAGCCAGGCCACCTACGACAGGGCTGGGGCCAACGTCCTGACTTTC

j_gene: TRBJ1-3
d_gene: NA
abundance: NA
len: 14
v_gene: TRBV6-5
CDR3aa: CASRSGLSGNTIYF
CDR3nt: TGTGCCAGCAGGTCGGGACTCTCTGGAAACACCATATATTTT

j_gene: TRBJ1-3
d_gene: NA
abundance: NA
len: 12
v_gene: TRBV28
CDR3aa: CASSYQGNTIYF
CDR3nt: TGTGCCAGCAGTTATCAAGGAAACACCATATATTTT

j_gene: TRBJ2-3
d_gene: TRBD1
abundance: NA
len: 15
v_gene: TRBV6-5
CDR3aa: CASSYSRTGDFTQYF
CDR3nt: TGTGCCAGCAGTTACTCCCGGACAGGGGATTTTACGCAGTATTTT

j_gene: TRBJ2-7
d_gene: NA
abundance: NA
len: 15
v_gene: TRBV7-2
CDR3aa: CASSLQGGEAYEQYF
CDR3nt: TGTGCCAGCAGCTTACAGGGAGGTGAAGCCTACGAGCAGTACTTC

j_gene: TRBJ2-1
d_gene: TRBD2
abundance: NA
len: 17
v_gene: TRBV4-1
CDR3aa: CASSHAGTSGNYNEQFF
CDR3nt: TGCGCCAGCAGCCATGCCGGGACTAGCGGAAACTACAATGAGCAGTTCTTC

j_gene: TRBJ2-1
d_gene: TRBD2
abundance: NA
len: 13
v_gene: TRBV25-1
CDR3aa: CASSRTSAPEQFF
CDR3nt: TGTGCCAGCAGTCGGACTAGCGCCCCTGAGCAGTTCTTC

j_gene: TRBJ2-7
d_gene: NA
abundance: NA
len: 15
v_gene: TRBV5-6
CDR3aa: CASSAQAGSSYEQYF
CDR3nt: TGTGCCAGCAGCGCGCAGGCGGGGAGCTCCTACGAGCAGTACTTC

j_gene: TRBJ2-5
d_gene: NA
abundance: NA
len: 14
v_gene: TRBV6-6
CDR3aa: CASTEGQNQETQYF
CDR3nt: TGTGCCAGCACGGAGGGACAGAACCAAGAGACCCAGTACTTC

j_gene: TRBJ1-5
d_gene: NA
abundance: once
len: 15
v_gene: TRBV15
CDR3aa: CATSRGRYSNQPQNF
CDR3nt: TGTGCCACCAGCAGAGGCAGATATAGCAATCAGCCCCAGAATTTT

j_gene: TRBJ1-6
d_gene: NA
abundance: NA
len: 14
v_gene: TRBV2
CDR3aa: CASNRLASGSPLHF
CDR3nt: TGTGCCAGCAATAGGTTAGCCTCGGGTTCACCCCTCCACTTT

j_gene: TRBJ1-5
d_gene: NA
abundance: NA
len: 17
v_gene: TRBV7-8
CDR3aa: CASIPSRREGVNQPQHF
CDR3nt: TGTGCCAGCATCCCCTCTCGGAGGGAGGGCGTCAATCAGCCCCAGCATTTT

j_gene: TRBJ2-2
d_gene: TRBD2
abundance: NA
len: 18
v_gene: TRBV7-2
CDR3aa: CASSVVSLAGPRAGELFF
CDR3nt: TGTGCCAGCAGCGTAGTGTCACTAGCGGGGCCCAGAGCCGGGGAGCTGTTTTTT

j_gene: TRBJ2-5
d_gene: NA
abundance: NA
len: 11
v_gene: TRBV7-2
CDR3aa: CASSQMETQYF
CDR3nt: TGTGCCAGCAGCCAGATGGAGACCCAGTACTTC

j_gene: TRBJ1-1
d_gene: NA
abundance: few
len: 12
v_gene: TRBV7-6
CDR3aa: CASSRGGAEAFF
CDR3nt: TGTGCCAGCAGCCGGGGGGGGGCTGAAGCTTTCTTT

j_gene: TRBJ1-1
d_gene: TRBD1
abundance: few
len: 13
v_gene: TRBV6-5
CDR3aa: CASRDSGGTEAFF
CDR3nt: TGTGCCAGCAGAGACTCAGGGGGCACTGAAGCTTTCTTT

j_gene: TRBJ2-3
d_gene: NA
abundance: NA
len: 17
v_gene: TRBV27
CDR3aa: CASTGWPKAQDTDTQYF
CDR3nt: TGTGCCAGCACGGGCTGGCCAAAGGCACAGGACACAGATACGCAGTATTTT

j_gene: TRBJ2-1
d_gene: NA
abundance: NA
len: 13
v_gene: TRBV19
CDR3aa: CASSIGVPGEQFF
CDR3nt: TGTGCCAGTAGTATAGGTGTGCCGGGTGAGCAGTTCTTC